This T cell receptor (beta chain) was recorded in a study of blood T cell repertoires in COVID-19. For the study at large: Sites across the United States, Italy and Spain contributed samples from acute and convalescent COVID-19. In each case, the material was cDNA or gDNA derived from T cells, B-cell-depleted T cells, or PBMCs.

Original methodology: For nucleated cells, counts were estimated from reference gene primer amplification. The assay was immunoSEQ multiplex PCR, and TCRdb's table has in-frame clones only and misses some. The V and J calls and clone size were taken over from that table, and D and trimming were inferred from the DNA. The table shows about 190,000 clones, with 90% occurring only once. This clone was seen only a few times. This CDR3 comprises 14 residues. Looked up from germline, CDR1 is MNHEY and CDR2 is SVGEGT. The ends lost 2 bases at V and 6 bases at J; junction bases unmatched: 4. The gene calls are TRBV6-2 or TRBV6-3 and TRBJ1-5, with 7 nucleotides matching TRBD1. This receptor was identified in a man aged 50-60 years with acute or convalescent COVID-19. Sequencing was done on a sample of peripheral blood. This chain's CDR3 is CASSYKGGPQPQHF. In DNA form, the CDR3 reads TGTGCCAGCAGTTACAAAGGGGGCCCTCAGCCCCAGCATTTT.